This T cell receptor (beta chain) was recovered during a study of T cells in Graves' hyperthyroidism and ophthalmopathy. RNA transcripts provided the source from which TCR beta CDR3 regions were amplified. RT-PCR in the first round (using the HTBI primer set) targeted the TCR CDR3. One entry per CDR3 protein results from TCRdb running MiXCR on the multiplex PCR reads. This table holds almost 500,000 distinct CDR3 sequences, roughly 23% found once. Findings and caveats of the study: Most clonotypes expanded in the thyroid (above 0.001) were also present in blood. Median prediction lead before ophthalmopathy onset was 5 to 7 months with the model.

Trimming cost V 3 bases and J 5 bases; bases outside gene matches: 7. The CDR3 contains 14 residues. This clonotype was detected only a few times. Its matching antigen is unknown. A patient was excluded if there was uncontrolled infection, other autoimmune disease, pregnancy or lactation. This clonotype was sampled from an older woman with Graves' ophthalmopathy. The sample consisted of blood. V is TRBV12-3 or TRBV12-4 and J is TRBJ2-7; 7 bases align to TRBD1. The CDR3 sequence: CASSLRRGLNEQYF. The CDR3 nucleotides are TGTGCCAGCAGTTTGAGAAGGGGGCTTAACGAGCAGTACTTC.